This T cell receptor (beta chain) was recovered during a study of blood T cell repertoires in COVID-19. This CDR3 is built from 14 residues. Germline V gives CDR1 SGHKS, CDR2 YYEKEE (reference sequence). Trimming took 0 bases from V and 7 from J, leaving 13 bases between them. Measured with immunoSEQ multiplex PCR; TCRdb has only the in-frame clones, and not every one. The sample has 540,000 or so clones; roughly 89% are singletons. The rearrangement joins TRBV5-5 to TRBJ1-2; no clear D. This receptor was identified in a woman aged 45-59 years with COVID-19, enrolled during active disease. Specimen: peripheral blood. The CDR3 loop reads CASSLAEEGLGYTF. For the CDR3, the DNA is TGTGCCAGCAGCTTGGCCGAGGAAGGCCTTGGCTACACCTTC. The full variable domain, its missing parts supplied by reference TRBV5-5 and TRBJ1-2, is DAGVTQSPTHLIKTRGQQVTLRCSPISGHKSVSWYQQVLGQGPQFIFQYYEKEERGRGNFPDRFSARQFPNYSSELNVNALLLGDSALYLCASSLAEEGLGYTFGSGTRLTVV.